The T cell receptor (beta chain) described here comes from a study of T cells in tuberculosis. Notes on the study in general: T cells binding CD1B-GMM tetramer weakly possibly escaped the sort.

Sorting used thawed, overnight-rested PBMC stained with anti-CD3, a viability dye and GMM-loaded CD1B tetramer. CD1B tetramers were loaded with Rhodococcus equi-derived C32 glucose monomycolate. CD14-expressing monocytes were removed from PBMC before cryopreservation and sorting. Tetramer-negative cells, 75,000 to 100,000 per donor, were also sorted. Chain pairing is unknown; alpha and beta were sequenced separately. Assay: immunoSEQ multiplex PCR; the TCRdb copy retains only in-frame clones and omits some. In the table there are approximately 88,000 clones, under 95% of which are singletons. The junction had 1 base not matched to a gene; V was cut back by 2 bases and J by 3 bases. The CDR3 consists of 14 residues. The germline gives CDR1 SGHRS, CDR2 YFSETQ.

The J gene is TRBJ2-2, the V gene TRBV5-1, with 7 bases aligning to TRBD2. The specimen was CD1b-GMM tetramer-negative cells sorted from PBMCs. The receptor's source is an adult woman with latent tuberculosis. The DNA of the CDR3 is TGCGCCAGCAGCTTTGGGGGGGACACCGGGGAGCTGTTTTTT. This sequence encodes CASSFGGDTGELFF. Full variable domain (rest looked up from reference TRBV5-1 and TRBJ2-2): KAGVTQTPRYLIKTRGQQVTLSCSPISGHRSVSWYQQTPGQGLQFLFEYFSETQRNKGNFPGRFSGRQFSNSRSEMNVSTLELGDSALYLCASSFGGDTGELFFGEGSRLTVL.